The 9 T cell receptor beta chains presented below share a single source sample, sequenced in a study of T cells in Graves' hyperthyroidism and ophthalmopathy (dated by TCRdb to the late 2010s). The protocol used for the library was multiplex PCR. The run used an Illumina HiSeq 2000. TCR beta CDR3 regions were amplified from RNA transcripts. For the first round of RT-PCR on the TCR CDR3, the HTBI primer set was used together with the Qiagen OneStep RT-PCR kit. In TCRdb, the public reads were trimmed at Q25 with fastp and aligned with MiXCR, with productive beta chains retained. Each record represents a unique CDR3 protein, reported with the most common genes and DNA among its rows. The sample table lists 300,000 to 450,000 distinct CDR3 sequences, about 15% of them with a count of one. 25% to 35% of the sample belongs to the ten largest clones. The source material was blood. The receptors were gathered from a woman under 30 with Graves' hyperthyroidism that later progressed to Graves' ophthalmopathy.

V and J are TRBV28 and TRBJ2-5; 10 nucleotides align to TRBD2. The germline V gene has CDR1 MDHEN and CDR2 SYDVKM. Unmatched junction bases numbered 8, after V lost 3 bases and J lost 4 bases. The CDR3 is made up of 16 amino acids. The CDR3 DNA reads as TGTGCCAGCAGTTTTCTAGCGGGAGATGAACGAGAGACCCAGTACTTC. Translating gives CASSFLAGDERETQYF.

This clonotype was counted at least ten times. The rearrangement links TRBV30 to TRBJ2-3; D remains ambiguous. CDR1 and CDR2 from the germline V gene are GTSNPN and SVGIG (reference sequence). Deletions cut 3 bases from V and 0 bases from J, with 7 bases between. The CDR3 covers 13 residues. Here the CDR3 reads CAWSLTSTDTQYF. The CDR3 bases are TGTGCCTGGAGCTTGACTAGCACAGATACGCAGTATTTT.

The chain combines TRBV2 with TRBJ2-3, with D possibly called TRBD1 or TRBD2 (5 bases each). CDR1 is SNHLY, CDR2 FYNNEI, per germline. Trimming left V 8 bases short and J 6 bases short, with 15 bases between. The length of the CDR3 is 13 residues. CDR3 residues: CASSGTPADTQYF. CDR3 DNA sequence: TGTGCCAGCTCCGGGACGCCGGCGGATACGCAGTATTTT.

CDR3 sequence: CASSIFGSSYNEQFF. CDR3 bases: TGTGCCAGTAGTATTTTCGGGAGCTCCTACAATGAGCAGTTCTTC. The chain couples TRBV19 to TRBJ2-1; tentative D call: TRBD2 (6 bases). This CDR3 region has 15 residues. The germline V gene has CDR1 LNHDA and CDR2 SQIVND (reference sequence). With 3 bases removed from V and 0 bases from J, the gap between germline ends came to 9 bases. The entire variable domain, with the rest obtained from reference TRBV19 and TRBJ2-1, is as follows: DGGITQSPKYLFRKEGQNVTLSCEQNLNHDAMYWYRQDPGQGLRLIYYSQIVNDFQKGDIAEGYSVSREKKESFPLTVTSAQKNPTAFYLCASSIFGSSYNEQFFGPGTRLTVL.

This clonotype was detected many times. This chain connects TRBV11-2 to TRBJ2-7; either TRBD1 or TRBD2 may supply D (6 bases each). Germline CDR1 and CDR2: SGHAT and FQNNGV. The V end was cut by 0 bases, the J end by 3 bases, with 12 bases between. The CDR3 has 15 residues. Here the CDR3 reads CASSLDRGGIYEQYF. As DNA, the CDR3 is TGTGCCAGCAGCTTAGATCGAGGGGGGATCTACGAGCAGTACTTC.

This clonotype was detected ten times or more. The CDR3 reads CASSQGGNEQFF. CDR3 bases: TGTGCCAGCAGCCAAGGAGGCAATGAGCAGTTCTTC. V is TRBV3-1 and J is TRBJ2-1; D remains unclear. Trimming took off 1 base at V and 6 bases at J, with 4 bases between the two ends. In germline, CDR1 is LGHDT, CDR2 YNNKEL (reference sequence). This CDR3 is built from 12 residues.

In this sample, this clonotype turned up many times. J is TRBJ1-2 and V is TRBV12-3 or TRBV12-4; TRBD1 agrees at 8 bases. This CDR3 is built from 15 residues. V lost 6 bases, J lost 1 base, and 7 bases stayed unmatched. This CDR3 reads CASREQGVLNYGYTF. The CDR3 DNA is TGTGCCAGCAGGGAACAGGGGGTTCTTAACTATGGCTACACCTTC.

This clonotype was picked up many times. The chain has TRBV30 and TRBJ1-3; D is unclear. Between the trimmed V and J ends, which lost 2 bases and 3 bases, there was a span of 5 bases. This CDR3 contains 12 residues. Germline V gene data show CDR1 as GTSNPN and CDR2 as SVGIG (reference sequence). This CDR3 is CAWSKNGNTIYF. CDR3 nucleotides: TGTGCCTGGAGTAAGAATGGAAACACCATATATTTT.

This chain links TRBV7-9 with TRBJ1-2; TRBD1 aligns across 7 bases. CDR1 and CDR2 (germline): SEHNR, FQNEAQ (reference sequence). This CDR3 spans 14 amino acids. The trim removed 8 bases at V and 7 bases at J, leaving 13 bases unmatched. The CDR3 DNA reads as TGTGCCAGCCGAGACTTGACAGGGAGGGCTGGCTACACCTTC. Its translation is CASRDLTGRAGYTF.